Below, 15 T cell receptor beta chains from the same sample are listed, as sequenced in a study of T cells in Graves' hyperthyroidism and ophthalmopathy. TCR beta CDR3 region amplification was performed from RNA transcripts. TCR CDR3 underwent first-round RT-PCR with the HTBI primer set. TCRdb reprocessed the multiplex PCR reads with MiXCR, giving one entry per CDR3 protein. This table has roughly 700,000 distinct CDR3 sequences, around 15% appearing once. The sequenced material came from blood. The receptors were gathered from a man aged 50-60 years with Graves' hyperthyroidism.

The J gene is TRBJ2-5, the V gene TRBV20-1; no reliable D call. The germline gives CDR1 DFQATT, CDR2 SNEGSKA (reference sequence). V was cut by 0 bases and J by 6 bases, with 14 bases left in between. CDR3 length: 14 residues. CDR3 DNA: TGCAGTGCTAGAGATCTGTGGCAGGAGAAGACCCAGTACTTC. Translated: CSARDLWQEKTQYF.

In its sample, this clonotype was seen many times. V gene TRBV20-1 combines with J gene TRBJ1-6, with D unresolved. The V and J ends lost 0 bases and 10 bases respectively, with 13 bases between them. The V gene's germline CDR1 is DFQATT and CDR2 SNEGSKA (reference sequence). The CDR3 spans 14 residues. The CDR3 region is CSARDREHESPLHF. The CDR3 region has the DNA TGCAGTGCTAGAGACCGGGAACATGAATCACCCCTCCACTTT.

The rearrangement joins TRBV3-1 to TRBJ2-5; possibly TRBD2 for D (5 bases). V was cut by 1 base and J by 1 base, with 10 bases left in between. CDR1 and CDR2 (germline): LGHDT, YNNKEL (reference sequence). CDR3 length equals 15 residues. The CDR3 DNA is TGTGCCAGCAGCCAAGGTAGCGAGATCCAAGAGACCCAGTACTTC. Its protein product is CASSQGSEIQETQYF.

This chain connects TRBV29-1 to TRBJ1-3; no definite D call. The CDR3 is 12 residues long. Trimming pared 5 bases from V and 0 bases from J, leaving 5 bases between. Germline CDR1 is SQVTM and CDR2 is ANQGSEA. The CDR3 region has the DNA TGCAGCGTTCGGATCTCTGGAAACACCATATATTTT. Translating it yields CSVRISGNTIYF.

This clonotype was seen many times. The CDR3 DNA reads TGTGCCAGCACCCCCGGTTTGGGGCGTTTGGGAGAGACCCAGTACTTC. It is translated as CASTPGLGRLGETQYF. The V and J genes are TRBV12-3 or TRBV12-4 and TRBJ2-5; possibly TRBD1 for D (5 bases). The CDR3 spans 16 residues. Trimming stripped 7 bases from V and 4 bases from J, with 22 bases between.

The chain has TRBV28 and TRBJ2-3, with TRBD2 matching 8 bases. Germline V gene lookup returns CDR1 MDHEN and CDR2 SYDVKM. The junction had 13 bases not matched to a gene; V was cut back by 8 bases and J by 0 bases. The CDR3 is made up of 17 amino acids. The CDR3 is CASSPASASGSTDTQYF. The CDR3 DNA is TGTGCCAGCTCGCCTGCTTCCGCTAGCGGGAGCACAGATACGCAGTATTTT. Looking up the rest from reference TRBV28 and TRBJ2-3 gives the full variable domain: DVKVTQSSRYLVKRTGEKVFLECVQDMDHENMFWYRQDPGLGLRLIYFSYDVKMKEKGDIPEGYSVSREKKERFSLILESASTNQTSMYLCASSPASASGSTDTQYFGPGTRLTVL.

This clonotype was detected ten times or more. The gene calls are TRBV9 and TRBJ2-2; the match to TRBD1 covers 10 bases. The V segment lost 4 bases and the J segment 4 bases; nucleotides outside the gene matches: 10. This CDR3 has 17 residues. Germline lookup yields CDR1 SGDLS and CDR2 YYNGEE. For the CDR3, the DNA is TGTGCCAGCAGCCCGAAAGGGACAGGGGCCTCCACCGGGGAGCTGTTTTTT. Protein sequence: CASSPKGTGASTGELFF.

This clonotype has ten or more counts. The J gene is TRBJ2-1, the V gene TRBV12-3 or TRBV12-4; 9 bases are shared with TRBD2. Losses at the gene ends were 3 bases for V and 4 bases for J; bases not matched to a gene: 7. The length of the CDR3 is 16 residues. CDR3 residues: CASSFWASGIYNEQFF. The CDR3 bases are TGTGCCAGCAGTTTCTGGGCTAGCGGGATTTACAATGAGCAGTTCTTC.

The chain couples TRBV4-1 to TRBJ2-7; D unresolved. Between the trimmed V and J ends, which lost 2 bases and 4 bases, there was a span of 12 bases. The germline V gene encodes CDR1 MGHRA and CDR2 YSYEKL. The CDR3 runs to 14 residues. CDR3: CASSQRWLTYEQYF. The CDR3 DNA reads TGCGCCAGCAGCCAACGGTGGCTGACTTACGAGCAGTACTTC.

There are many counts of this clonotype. The CDR3 DNA sequence: TGTGCCACCAGCAGAGATCGGGGGCTGGAGACCCAGTACTTC. It encodes CATSRDRGLETQYF. This chain links TRBV15 with TRBJ2-5; the D gene could be TRBD1 or TRBD2 (6 bases each). The germline V and J ends were trimmed by 0 bases and 5 bases, with 10 bases remaining between them. From germline, CDR1 is LNHNV and CDR2 YYDKDF (reference sequence). CDR3 length: 14 amino acids.

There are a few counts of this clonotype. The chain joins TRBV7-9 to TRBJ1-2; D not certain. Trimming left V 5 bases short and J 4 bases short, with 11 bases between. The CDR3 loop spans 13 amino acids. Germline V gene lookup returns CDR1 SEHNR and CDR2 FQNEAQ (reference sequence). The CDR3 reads CASSTRILYGYTF. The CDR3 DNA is TGTGCCAGCAGCACAAGGATCCTCTATGGCTACACCTTC.

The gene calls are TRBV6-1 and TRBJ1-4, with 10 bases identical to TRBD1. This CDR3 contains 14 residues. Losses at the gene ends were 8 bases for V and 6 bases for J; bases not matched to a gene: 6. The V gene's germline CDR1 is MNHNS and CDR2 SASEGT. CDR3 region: CASSRDRGYEKLFF. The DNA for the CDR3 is TGTGCCAGCTCGCGGGACAGGGGTTATGAAAAACTGTTTTTT.

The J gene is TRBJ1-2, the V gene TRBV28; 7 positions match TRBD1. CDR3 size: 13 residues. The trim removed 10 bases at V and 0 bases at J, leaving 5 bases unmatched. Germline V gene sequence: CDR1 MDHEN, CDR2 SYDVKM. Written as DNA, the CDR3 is TGTGCCACCTTGACAGGGACTAACTATGGCTACACCTTC. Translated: CATLTGTNYGYTF.

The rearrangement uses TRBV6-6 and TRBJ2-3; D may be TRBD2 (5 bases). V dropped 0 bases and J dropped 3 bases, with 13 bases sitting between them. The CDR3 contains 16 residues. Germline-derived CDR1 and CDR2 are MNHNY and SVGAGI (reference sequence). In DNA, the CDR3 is TGTGCCAGCAGTTACTCGTCTAGCTTGGGGACAGATACGCAGTATTTT. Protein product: CASSYSSSLGTDTQYF.

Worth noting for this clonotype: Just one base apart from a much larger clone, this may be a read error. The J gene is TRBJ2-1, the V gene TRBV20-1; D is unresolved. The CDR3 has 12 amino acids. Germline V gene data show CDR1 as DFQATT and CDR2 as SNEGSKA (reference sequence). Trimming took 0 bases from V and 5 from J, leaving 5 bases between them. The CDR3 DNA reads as TGCAGTGCTAGAGATATCGACAATGAGCAGTTCTTC. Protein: CSARDIDNEQFF.